The present T cell receptor beta chain was sequenced within a study of cytomegalovirus exposure and HLA in healthy donors. Notes on the study in general: Reports described diagnosis of cytomegalovirus status by the classifier as highly specific and sensitive.

The CDR3 spans 13 residues. Germline V lookup: CDR1 KGHSH, CDR2 LQKENI. V was clipped by 6 bases and J by 8 bases, with 11 bases between them. Details on this clone: Its antigen is currently unknown.

The study ran its PCR with 60 Vbeta and 13 Jbeta primers. The protocol was immunoSEQ multiplex PCR, while the TCRdb copy is restricted to in-frame clones and leaves out a portion. The sample lists roughly 130,000 clones, about four fifths occurring once. This receptor was identified in a man aged 25 to 45 in good health and CMV-seronegative. Sequencing input: PBMCs. This rearrangement joins TRBV18 to TRBJ1-6; no clear D. The CDR3 loop is CASSKDGDSPLHF. As DNA, the CDR3 is TGTGCCAGCTCCAAAGACGGGGATTCACCCCTCCACTTT.